The clone carrying this T cell receptor (beta chain) was seen a few times. What it binds is unknown. The data were taken from a study of T cells after yellow fever vaccination. Study findings and constraints: It was the secondary response that reached its peak faster, day 5 versus 15, but it was weaker.

Template switching by 5'RACE produced TCR cDNA, adding a universal primer site and UMIs. TCRdb redid the calling of the 5' RACE reads with MiXCR, one entry per CDR3 protein. The sample includes fewer than 450,000 distinct CDR3 sequences, 9.5% to 13% of them seen just once. The length of the CDR3 is 12 residues. The germline V gene encodes CDR1 SNHLY and CDR2 FYNNEI. Trimming shortened V by 4 bases and J by 4 bases, and 6 bases separated the two germline ends. The clonotype originates from a man aged 18-30 years who received the YFV17D yellow fever vaccine. The sample consisted of PBMCs, taken on the day of the first yellow fever vaccination. The gene calls are TRBV2 and TRBJ2-3, with D unclear. The CDR3 spells CASSVMADTQYF. CDR3 nucleotides: TGTGCCAGCAGTGTGATGGCAGATACGCAGTATTTT.